This T cell receptor beta chain was found in a study of blood T cells in healthy people across ages. Caucasian individuals from Russia who were healthy and aged roughly 6 to 95 acted as donors. Total RNA extraction produced at least 5.5 micrograms (per sample) for the study. The germline V gene encodes CDR1 DFQATT and CDR2 SNEGSKA (reference sequence). The V and J ends lost 3 bases and 11 bases, in that order; junction bases with no gene match: 16. The CDR3 has 15 residues. A J-beta primer mix and a sample-barcoded 5' primer were used in a second PCR of roughly 6 to 11 cycles. CDR3-containing paired-end reads numbered at least 2.5 million in each sample. TCRdb re-analysed the 5' RACE reads in MiXCR, keeping a single row per CDR3 protein. The sample shows hundreds of thousands of distinct CDR3 sequences, roughly 52% of them seen only once. General study findings and limits: Roughly linear declines in TCR beta diversity per million T cells occurred with age.

Points on this clonotype: No antigen is known for it.

The chain joins TRBV20-1 to TRBJ2-5; 9 nucleotides line up with TRBD2. The receptor was isolated from a man aged 30 to 39 in good health. Sequencing was carried out using blood. The CDR3 loop reads CSASDYLAGFGEQYF. The CDR3 bases are TGCAGTGCTAGCGACTACCTAGCGGGGTTTGGTGAGCAGTACTTC.